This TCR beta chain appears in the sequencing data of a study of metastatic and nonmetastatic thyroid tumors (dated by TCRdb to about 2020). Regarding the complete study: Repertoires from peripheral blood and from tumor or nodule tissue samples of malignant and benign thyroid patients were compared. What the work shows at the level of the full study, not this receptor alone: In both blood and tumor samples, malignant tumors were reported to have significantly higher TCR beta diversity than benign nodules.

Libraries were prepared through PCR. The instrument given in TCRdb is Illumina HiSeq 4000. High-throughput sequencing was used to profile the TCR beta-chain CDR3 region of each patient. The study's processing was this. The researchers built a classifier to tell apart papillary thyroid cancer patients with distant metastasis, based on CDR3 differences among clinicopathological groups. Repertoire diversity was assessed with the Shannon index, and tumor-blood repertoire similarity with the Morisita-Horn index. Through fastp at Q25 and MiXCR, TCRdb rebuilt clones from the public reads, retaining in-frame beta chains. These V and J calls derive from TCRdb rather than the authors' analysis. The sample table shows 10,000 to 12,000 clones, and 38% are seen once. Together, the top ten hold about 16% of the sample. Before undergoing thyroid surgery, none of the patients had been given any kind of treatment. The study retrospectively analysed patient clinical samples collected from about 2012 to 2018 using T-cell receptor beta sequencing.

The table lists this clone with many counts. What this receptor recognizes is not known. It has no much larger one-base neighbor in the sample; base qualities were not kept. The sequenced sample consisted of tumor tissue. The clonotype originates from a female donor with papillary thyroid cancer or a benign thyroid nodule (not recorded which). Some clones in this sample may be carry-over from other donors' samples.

The nucleotide sequence reads as follows: TGTGCCAGCAGTTACGGCAGGGAGAGCACCGGGGAGCTGTTTTTT. This is translated as CASSYGRESTGELFF. The chain is encoded by TRBV6-2 or TRBV6-3 joined to TRBJ2-2, with the D call tentatively TRBD1 or TRBD2, each fitting 5 bases. V and J are truncated by 2 bases and 4 bases respectively, leaving an intervening sequence of 11 bases. The germline V gene specifies MNHEY as CDR1 and SVGEGT as CDR2. Counted from cysteine to phenylalanine, this CDR3 has 15 amino acids. The sequence is cut down to CDR3 DNA, 45 bases in frame from base 1.